A selection of T cell receptor beta chains follows, all from one sample in a study of T cell responses to AZD1222 COVID-19 vaccine. TCRdb's copy holds only in-frame clones and misses some; the assay was immunoSEQ multiplex PCR. The data hold about 100,000 clones, with 90% observed a single time. This sample comprised peripheral blood, obtained on day 0 of AZD1222 vaccination. These receptors were collected from an adult in good health. The CDR3 runs from the conserved cysteine through the conserved F or W. Each record gives: CDR3 length, clone size, J gene, D gene, V gene, CDR3 DNA, CDR3 protein. A D gene is named only where the DNA matches it firmly. Only part of the rows carry a size: once, few, many, or a class if the clone is expanded.

13,NA,TRBJ2-5,NA,TRBV2,TGTGCCAGCAGATGGGACGGGTCGGAGACCCAGTACTTC,CASRWDGSETQYF
15,once,TRBJ1-1,NA,TRBV25-1,TGTGCCAGCAGTGACCAAGGGACGGGAAACACTGAAGCTTTCTTT,CASSDQGTGNTEAFF
13,once,TRBJ1-2,NA,TRBV6-5,TGTGCCAGCAGTCCCCCTTTTGAAGCTAGCTACACCTTC,CASSPPFEASYTF
17,NA,TRBJ2-5,TRBD2,TRBV7-8,TGTGCCAGCAGCTTAATAAGTAGCGGGGGGGTCCAAGAGACCCAGTACTTC,CASSLISSGGVQETQYF
17,NA,TRBJ1-3,NA,TRBV5-4,TGTGCCAGCAGCACCAGATCCGGGCCTACGAGTGGAAACACCATATATTTT,CASSTRSGPTSGNTIYF
18,NA,TRBJ1-2,TRBD1,TRBV23-1,TGCGCCAGCAGTCAATCGAACTCATCCAGGACAGGGCACTATGGCTACACCTTC,CASSQSNSSRTGHYGYTF
18,few,TRBJ2-1,TRBD2,TRBV5-1,TGCGCCAGCCGGTCTCTAGCGGGGGCCAGTAGCTCCTACAATGAGCAGTTCTTC,CASRSLAGASSSYNEQFF
10,NA,TRBJ2-5,NA,TRBV5-1,TGCGCCAGCGGAGCCGAGACCCAGTACTTC,CASGAETQYF
14,NA,TRBJ1-1,NA,TRBV27,TGTGCCAGCAGTCCGAGACTGACCAACACTGAAGCTTTCTTT,CASSPRLTNTEAFF
15,NA,TRBJ1-1,NA,TRBV6-5,TGTGCCAGCAGAAATTGTCTGGGGCAATGCACTGAAGCTTTCTTT,CASRNCLGQCTEAFF
11,NA,TRBJ1-4,NA,TRBV28,TGTGCCAGCAGTCTGCAATTAAAACTGTTTTTT,CASSLQLKLFF
18,NA,TRBJ2-2,NA,TRBV5-1,TGCGCCAGCAGCTTGTTGACAGGCCCCCGTCGGAACACCGGGGAGCTGTTTTTT,CASSLLTGPRRNTGELFF
14,few,TRBJ1-1,NA,TRBV5-1,TGCGCCAGCAGCTTGAGCACTCAGACCACTGAAGCTTTCTTT,CASSLSTQTTEAFF
15,NA,TRBJ2-7,TRBD2,TRBV18,TGTGCCAGCTCACCACAACCGGGAGGGTTCTACGAGCAGTACTTC,CASSPQPGGFYEQYF
13,once,TRBJ1-6,NA,TRBV13,TGTGCCAGCAGCATAGGGCCGGGATCACCCCTCCACTTT,CASSIGPGSPLHF
14,NA,TRBJ2-7,NA,TRBV20-1,TGCAGTGCTAGTAGTGGGGGGAAGTCCTACGAGCAGTACTTC,CSASSGGKSYEQYF
15,NA,TRBJ1-2,NA,TRBV3-1/TRBV3-2,TGTGCCAGCAGCCAAGATCGGCGGGTCGGCAATGGCTACACCTTC,CASSQDRRVGNGYTF
13,NA,TRBJ1-2,NA,TRBV12-3/TRBV12-4,TGTGCCAGCAGTTTACTCCTGAGAAAGGGCTACACCTTC,CASSLLLRKGYTF
12,NA,TRBJ2-1,NA,TRBV9,TGTGCCAGCAAATCCCCGTGGGGTGCGCAGTTCTTC,CASKSPWGAQFF
18,NA,TRBJ1-2,NA,TRBV3-1/TRBV3-2,TGTGCCAGCAGCCCCTCCCTAGCAGGGGAGGTTGCGAAATATGGCTACACCTTC,CASSPSLAGEVAKYGYTF
14,NA,TRBJ1-2,NA,TRBV4-1,TGCGCCAGCAGCCAATCCATTTCTAACTATGGCTACACCTTC,CASSQSISNYGYTF
15,NA,TRBJ1-1,NA,TRBV5-1,TGCGCCAGCAGCTTGGGGGGAGCGGAAAACACTGAAGCTTTCTTT,CASSLGGAENTEAFF
13,NA,TRBJ1-2,TRBD1,TRBV19,TGTGCCAGTAGTATCGGGACAGTGCCGGGCTACACCTTC,CASSIGTVPGYTF
14,NA,TRBJ1-2,NA,TRBV29-1,TGCAGCGTTGAAGAAATAGGGCGGAATTATGGCTACACCTTC,CSVEEIGRNYGYTF
14,NA,TRBJ1-6,NA,TRBV9,TGTGCCAGCAGCGGGACAGTGGATAATTCACCCCTCCACTTT,CASSGTVDNSPLHF
16,NA,TRBJ2-1,NA,TRBV2,TGTGCCAGCAGTTATTATTCTAGTCTTACCACGGATGAGCAGTTCTTC,CASSYYSSLTTDEQFF